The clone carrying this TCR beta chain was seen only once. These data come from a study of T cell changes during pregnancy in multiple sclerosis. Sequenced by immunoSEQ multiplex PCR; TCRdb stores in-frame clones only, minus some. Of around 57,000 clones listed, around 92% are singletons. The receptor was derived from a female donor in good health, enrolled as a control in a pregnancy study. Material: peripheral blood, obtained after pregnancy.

CDR3 residues: CASSSPQDTDTQYF. The CDR3 bases are TGTGCCAGCAGCTCCCCCCAGGACACAGATACGCAGTATTTT. The chain combines TRBV7-3 with TRBJ2-3; D not resolved. Germline CDR1 and CDR2: SGHTA and FQGTGA. Trimming pared 4 bases from V and 2 bases from J, leaving 10 bases between. This CDR3 contains 14 residues.